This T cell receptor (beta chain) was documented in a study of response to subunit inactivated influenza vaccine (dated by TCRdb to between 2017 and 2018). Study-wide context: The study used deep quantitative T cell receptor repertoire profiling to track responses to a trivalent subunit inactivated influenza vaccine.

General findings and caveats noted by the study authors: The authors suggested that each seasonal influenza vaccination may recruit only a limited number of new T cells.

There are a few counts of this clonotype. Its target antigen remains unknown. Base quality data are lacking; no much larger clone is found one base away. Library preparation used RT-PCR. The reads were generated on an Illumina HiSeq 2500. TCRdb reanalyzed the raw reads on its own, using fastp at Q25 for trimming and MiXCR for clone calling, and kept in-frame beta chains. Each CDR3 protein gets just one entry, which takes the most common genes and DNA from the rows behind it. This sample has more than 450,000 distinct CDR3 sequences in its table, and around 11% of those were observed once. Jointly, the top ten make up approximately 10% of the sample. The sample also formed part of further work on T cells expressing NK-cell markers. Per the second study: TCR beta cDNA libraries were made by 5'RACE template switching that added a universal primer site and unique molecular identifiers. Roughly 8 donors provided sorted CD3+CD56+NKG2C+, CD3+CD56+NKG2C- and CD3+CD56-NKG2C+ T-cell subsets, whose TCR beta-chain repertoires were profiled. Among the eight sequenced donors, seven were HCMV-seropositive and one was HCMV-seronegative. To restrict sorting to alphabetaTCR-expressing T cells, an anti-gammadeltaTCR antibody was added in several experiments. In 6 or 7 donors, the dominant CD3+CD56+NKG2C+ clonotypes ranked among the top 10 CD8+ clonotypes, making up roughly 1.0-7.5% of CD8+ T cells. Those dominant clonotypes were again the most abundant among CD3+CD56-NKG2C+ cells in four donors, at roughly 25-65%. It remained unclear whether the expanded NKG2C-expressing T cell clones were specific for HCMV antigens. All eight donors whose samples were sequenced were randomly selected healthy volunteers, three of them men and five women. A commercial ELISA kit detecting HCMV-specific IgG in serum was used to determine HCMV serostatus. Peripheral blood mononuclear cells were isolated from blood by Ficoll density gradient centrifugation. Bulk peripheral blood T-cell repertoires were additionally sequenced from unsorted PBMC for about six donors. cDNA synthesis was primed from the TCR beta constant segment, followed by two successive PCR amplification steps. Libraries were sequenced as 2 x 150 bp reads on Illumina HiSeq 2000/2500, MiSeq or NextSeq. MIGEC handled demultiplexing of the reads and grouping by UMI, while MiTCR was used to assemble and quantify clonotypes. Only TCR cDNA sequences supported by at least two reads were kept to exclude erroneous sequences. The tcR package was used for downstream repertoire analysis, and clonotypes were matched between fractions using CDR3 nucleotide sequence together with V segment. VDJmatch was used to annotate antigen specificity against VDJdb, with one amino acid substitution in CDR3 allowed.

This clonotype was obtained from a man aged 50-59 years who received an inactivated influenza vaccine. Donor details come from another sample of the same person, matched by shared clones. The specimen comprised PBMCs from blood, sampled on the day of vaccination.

CDR3 protein: CASISGGYTGELFF. The bases are TGTGCCAGCATCTCGGGGGGTTATACCGGGGAGCTGTTTTTT. The rearranged segments are TRBV12-3 or TRBV12-4 and TRBJ2-2; 7 nucleotides in the junction match TRBD2. The CDR3 runs 14 amino acids, cysteine and phenylalanine included. Only the CDR3 portion is preserved as DNA: 42 bases, with reading frame beginning at the first base. V and J are trimmed by 7 bases and 5 bases, and the gene matches miss 7 bases of the junction.